The present TCR beta chain was sequenced within a study of regulatory T cells in long-lasting Graves disease. After removal of 5 bases from V and 3 bases from J, the junction contained 11 bases not matched to a gene. This CDR3 spans 16 amino acids. CDR1 and CDR2 from the germline V gene are MNHNS and SASEGT. Combining iRepertoire HTBI primers with Arm-PCR of CDR3 regions, the authors built TCR beta libraries. Using its own MiXCR run on the multiplex PCR reads, TCRdb lists one record per CDR3 protein. The data hold about 620,000 distinct CDR3 sequences, with 15% to 20% observed a single time. Time point specified: newly diagnosed GD, antithyroid drugs for less than 3 months. Generation of the TCR library employed RNA extracted from PBMCs. These data were also filed under a second study, of T cells in Graves' hyperthyroidism and ophthalmopathy. That source reports: No ophthalmopathy progression within 18 months constituted stable Graves' hyperthyroidism.

The specimen comprised peripheral blood mononuclear cells (PBMCs), sampled at new diagnosis, from a patient treated with antithyroid drugs. The chain recombines TRBV6-1 with TRBJ2-3; 7 bases are shared with TRBD2. The receptor was isolated from a woman aged 25 to 39 with Graves disease. As DNA, the CDR3 is TGTGCCAGCAGTCGCGTGACTGGCGGGAGTACAGATACGCAGTATTTT. This translates into CASSRVTGGSTDTQYF.